This T cell receptor beta chain emerged from a study of T cell responses to AZD1222 COVID-19 vaccine. Study-wide results and caveats: Donors were largely white British and mainly female; clonal diversity was possibly underestimated. Nearly half of spike-specific TCRs reportedly target unmutated variant regions.

The V gene lost 3 bases and the J gene lost 3 bases, with 7 bases spanning the gap. Germline CDR1 and CDR2: SGHRS and YFSETQ. This CDR3 has 12 residues. About this clone: Its antigen is not identified.

Libraries were prepared by immunoSEQ multiplex PCR; TCRdb keeps only in-frame clonotypes and omits some of them. The profile shows about 180,000 clones, about 90% of them singletons. This receptor was identified in an adult in good health. The rearrangement joins TRBV5-1 to TRBJ2-7; D is perhaps TRBD1 or TRBD2 (5 bases each). Sample: peripheral blood, taken on day 0 of AZD1222 vaccination. CDR3 sequence (DNA): TGCGCCAGCAGCTGGGACGGCTACGAGCAGTACTTC. This gives the protein CASSWDGYEQYF.